Following are 23 T cell receptor beta chains from one sample sequenced in a study of OX40 agonist ivuxolimab in advanced cancers. The data were produced by immunoSEQ multiplex PCR, yet TCRdb's version contains in-frame clones alone and is incomplete. Among about 22,000 clones listed, 86% were seen once. Sequenced material: CD4+ or CD8+ T cells sorted from blood, taken in a trial of the OX40 agonist ivuxolimab. These receptors all stem from an adult with an advanced solid tumor such as melanoma, head and neck, liver or kidney cancer.

In nucleotides, the CDR3 is TGTGCCAGCAGTGAAGCCAGGACTGGAAGCTCCTACGAGCAGTACTTC. Translated: CASSEARTGSSYEQYF. The rearrangement joins TRBV2 to TRBJ2-7; possible D gene TRBD2, 5 bases. CDR3 size: 16 residues. Germline CDR1 and CDR2: SNHLY and FYNNEI. Deletions cut 0 bases from V and 0 bases from J, with 12 bases between.

The V gene is TRBV4-2, the J gene TRBJ2-3, with 12 nucleotides matching TRBD2. This CDR3 has 16 amino acids. V trimming: 1 base; J trimming: 5 bases; junction bases outside the gene matches: 4. The germline V gene has CDR1 LGHNA and CDR2 YNFKEQ. CDR3 DNA sequence: TGTGCCAGCAGCCAAGTACTAGCGGGAGGCGGAGATACGCAGTATTTT. Its protein is CASSQVLAGGGDTQYF.

The genes are TRBV19 and TRBJ1-1; no clear D gene. Per the germline V gene, CDR1 is LNHDA and CDR2 is SQIVND (reference sequence). This CDR3 contains 15 residues. Trimming took off 3 bases at V and 0 bases at J, with 11 bases between the two ends. The chain's CDR3 is CASSIVQTMNTEAFF. DNA of the CDR3: TGTGCCAGTAGTATTGTACAGACTATGAACACTGAAGCTTTCTTT.

The genes are TRBV27 and TRBJ2-7; D unresolved. This CDR3 region has 13 residues. V was shortened by 6 bases and J by 1 base, with 10 bases between the two germline ends. Germline V gives CDR1 MNHEY, CDR2 SMNVEV (reference sequence). In DNA form, the CDR3 reads TGTGCCAGCAGCGGGTTCTCATCCTACGAGCAGTACTTC. Encoded protein: CASSGFSSYEQYF.

This clone showed up just once. The chain uses TRBV7-9 and TRBJ2-3; D not resolved. The CDR3 covers 13 residues. Germline-derived CDR1 and CDR2 are SEHNR and FQNEAQ (reference sequence). V was shortened by 4 bases and J by 3 bases, with 8 bases between the two germline ends. The CDR3 DNA reads TGTGCCAGCAGCTCGTCTATGACAGATACGCAGTATTTT. It encodes CASSSSMTDTQYF.

This sequence joins TRBV7-9 and TRBJ2-1; D uncertain. Looked up from germline, CDR1 is SEHNR and CDR2 is FQNEAQ (reference sequence). The V end was cut by 1 base, the J end by 2 bases, with 6 bases between. The CDR3 length is 14 residues. CDR3 nucleotides: TGTGCCAGCAGCTTAGATTCCCCCTACAATGAGCAGTTCTTC. It is translated as CASSLDSPYNEQFF.

This clone was observed a few times. V gene TRBV6-1 combines with J gene TRBJ1-1; D is uncertain. The CDR3 contains 13 residues. V gave up 4 bases and J gave up 0 bases, with 6 bases separating them. Per the germline V gene, CDR1 is MNHNS and CDR2 is SASEGT. CDR3 protein: CASSAGMNTEAFF. As DNA, the CDR3 is TGTGCCAGCAGTGCGGGGATGAACACTGAAGCTTTCTTT.

This clone was recorded only once. The chain links TRBV9 to TRBJ1-2, with D possibly TRBD1 on 6 matching bases. This CDR3 comprises 16 residues. Germline CDR1 reads SGDLS; CDR2 reads YYNGEE. The V gene lost 2 bases and the J gene lost 4 bases, with 18 bases spanning the gap. The CDR3 region has the DNA TGTGCCAGCAGCGTTGCCCCGGGACAAGGGGGCTATGGCTACACCTTC. Protein product: CASSVAPGQGGYGYTF.

This sequence joins TRBV5-6 and TRBJ2-1; D not resolved. CDR3 length: 17 residues. V lost 4 bases, J lost 5 bases, and 22 bases lay in between. The germline gives CDR1 SGHDT, CDR2 YYEEEE. The CDR3 DNA sequence: TGTGCCAGCAGCCTTGGCATGAGCGCGCGCGTCCACAATGAGCAGTTCTTC. Amino acids: CASSLGMSARVHNEQFF.

This clone was detected only once. The chain links TRBV28 to TRBJ2-7; no clear D. There are 12 residues in the CDR3. Trimming cost V 6 bases and J 7 bases, with 13 bases left between them. Germline V lookup: CDR1 MDHEN, CDR2 SYDVKM. The CDR3 region is CASSPTRQEQYF. The CDR3 nucleotides read TGTGCCAGCAGCCCCACGAGGCAAGAGCAGTACTTC.

The chain links TRBV2 to TRBJ2-1; D is perhaps TRBD2 (6 bases). The V end was cut by 0 bases, the J end by 6 bases, with 15 bases between. This CDR3 spans 16 amino acids. Germline V CDR1 and CDR2: SNHLY, FYNNEI. The CDR3 is CASSEAKGGYTNEQFF. The CDR3 region has the DNA TGTGCCAGCAGTGAAGCCAAGGGAGGCTACACCAATGAGCAGTTCTTC.

This chain connects TRBV7-8 to TRBJ2-3; 9 nucleotides align to TRBD1. Looked up from germline, CDR1 is SGHVS and CDR2 is FQNEAQ. This CDR3 contains 15 residues. With V trimmed by 5 bases and J by 5 bases, 8 bases remained unmatched. The CDR3 loop reads CASSKQGAMVDTQYF. DNA for the CDR3: TGTGCCAGCAGCAAACAGGGGGCAATGGTAGATACGCAGTATTTT.

The chain links TRBV5-1 to TRBJ2-7; D not certain. V lost 3 bases and J 3 bases, leaving 13 bases between the germline ends. Germline lookup yields CDR1 SGHRS and CDR2 YFSETQ. This CDR3 contains 14 residues. The CDR3 region is CASSSTSIHYEQYF. The CDR3 DNA reads TGCGCCAGCAGCTCGACTTCGATCCACTACGAGCAGTACTTC.

The chain couples TRBV21-1 to TRBJ1-3. TRBV21-1 is a known pseudogene. The CDR3 consists of 16 residues. CDR3 bases: TGTGCCAGCAGCAGGATGAGGGGCGCAATCGCAAACACCATATATTTT. Translating it yields CASSRMRGAIANTIYF.

This rearrangement joins TRBV27 to TRBJ2-1; TRBD2 might be the D (5 bases). The CDR3 is 13 amino acids. The germline CDR1 and CDR2 sequences are MNHEY and SMNVEV (reference sequence). Trimming cost V 3 bases and J 5 bases, with 8 bases left between them. For the CDR3, the DNA is TGTGCCAGCAGTTTTTCGAGGGACAATGAGCAGTTCTTC. This sequence encodes CASSFSRDNEQFF.

J is TRBJ2-4 and V is TRBV4-1; no firm D call. Germline assignment: CDR1 MGHRA and CDR2 YSYEKL. The V and J ends lost 0 bases and 6 bases respectively, with 12 bases between them. There are 15 residues in the CDR3. Written as DNA, the CDR3 is TGCGCCAGCAGCCAAGAGGCCACTCCGGGAAACATTCAGTACTTC. It translates to CASSQEATPGNIQYF.

The rearrangement links TRBV11-2 to TRBJ2-3, with 8 bases matching TRBD2. Unmatched junction bases numbered 3, after V lost 0 bases and J lost 1 base. This CDR3 region has 16 residues. The V gene's germline CDR1 is SGHAT and CDR2 FQNNGV. The CDR3 DNA reads as TGTGCCAGCAGCTTAGACCGGACTAGCCGCACAGATACGCAGTATTTT. Amino acids: CASSLDRTSRTDTQYF.

The V and J genes are TRBV7-8 and TRBJ2-7; D gene unclear. Trimming left V 8 bases short and J 2 bases short, with 7 bases between. Germline CDR1 is SGHVS and CDR2 is FQNEAQ. CDR3 size: 11 residues. CDR3 nucleotide sequence: TGTGCCAGCGGGCCACCCTACGAGCAGTACTTC. Its protein is CASGPPYEQYF.

The chain has TRBV6-6 and TRBJ2-3; D is unclear. This CDR3 is 14 amino acids long. CDR1 and CDR2 (germline): MNHNY, SVGAGI (reference sequence). V lost 0 bases and J 2 bases, leaving 6 bases between the germline ends. This CDR3 is CASSYSENTDTQYF. DNA of the CDR3: TGTGCCAGCAGTTACTCGGAGAACACAGATACGCAGTATTTT.

The chain carries TRBV27 and TRBJ1-1, with D hard to call. The CDR3 runs 13 residues. From germline, CDR1 is MNHEY and CDR2 SMNVEV (reference sequence). The V end lost 3 bases, the J end lost 5 bases, and 10 bases lay between the germline ends. The CDR3 is CASSLSSLTEAFF. In nucleotides, the CDR3 is TGTGCCAGCAGTTTGAGCTCTTTGACTGAAGCTTTCTTT.

The chain couples TRBV5-4 to TRBJ2-7, with 10 bases fitting TRBD2. Germline loops: CDR1 SGHNT, CDR2 YYREEE (reference sequence). Trimming at V came to 4 bases and at J to 0 bases, leaving 7 bases not matched to a gene. CDR3 length equals 16 residues. The CDR3 region has the DNA TGTGCCAGCAGCAGAAGAGGACTAGCGGACTCCTACGAGCAGTACTTC. Protein product: CASSRRGLADSYEQYF.

The genes are TRBV10-3 and TRBJ1-1; D unclear. V was cut by 2 bases and J by 6 bases, with 4 bases left in between. CDR1 ENHRY and CDR2 SYGVKD come from the germline V gene. This CDR3 region has 11 residues. The DNA for the CDR3 is TGTGCCATCAGTGAGCCACCTGAAGCTTTCTTT. It translates to CAISEPPEAFF.

The chain employs TRBV19 and TRBJ1-5; no reliable D call. The V end lost 3 bases, the J end lost 4 bases, and 10 bases lay between the germline ends. Germline loops: CDR1 LNHDA, CDR2 SQIVND (reference sequence). This CDR3 spans 14 amino acids. This chain's CDR3 is CASSIAGYNQPQHF. The CDR3 DNA reads TGTGCCAGTAGTATCGCAGGTTATAATCAGCCCCAGCATTTT. Using reference TRBV19 and TRBJ1-5 for the parts outside the CDR3, the full variable domain is DGGITQSPKYLFRKEGQNVTLSCEQNLNHDAMYWYRQDPGQGLRLIYYSQIVNDFQKGDIAEGYSVSREKKESFPLTVTSAQKNPTAFYLCASSIAGYNQPQHFGDGTRLSIL.